One and the same sample provided the 6 T cell receptor beta chains below, sequenced in a study of shared clonotypes between healthy human individuals. Profiling relied on immunoSEQ multiplex PCR, and the TCRdb table lists in-frame clones only, not all of them. This table has hundreds of thousands of clones, about 98% appearing once. Terminally differentiated effector memory CD45RA+ cells were excluded by CCR7 positive selection of CD45RO-negative cells. The sample comprised naive CD8+ T cells sorted from blood. The receptors come from a man under 40 in good health.

A note on this clone: Other nucleotide sequences in the sample specify the same CDR3. This chain connects TRBV9 to TRBJ2-3, with D perhaps given as TRBD1 or TRBD2 (5 bases each). The CDR3 has 12 amino acids. In germline, CDR1 is SGDLS, CDR2 YYNGEE. Trimming pared 0 bases from V and 6 bases from J, leaving 5 bases between. CDR3 nucleotide sequence: TGTGCCAGCAGCGTAGGGGGGGATACGCAGTATTTT. Translated, it gives CASSVGGDTQYF.

The gene calls are TRBV10-3 and TRBJ2-1; a possible D gene is TRBD2 (5 bases). The CDR3 totals 14 residues. Germline lookup yields CDR1 ENHRY and CDR2 SYGVKD. Trimming took 3 bases from V and 6 from J, leaving 12 bases between them. CDR3 protein: CAISDGWTGNEQFF. Here the CDR3 DNA reads TGTGCCATCAGTGACGGGTGGACTGGCAATGAGCAGTTCTTC.

V usage is TRBV4-3 and J usage is TRBJ1-5; D ambiguous. The CDR3 runs to 15 residues. Germline V gene lookup returns CDR1 LGHNA and CDR2 YSLEER. V lost 1 base to trimming and J lost 1 base, with 8 bases between them. In DNA, the CDR3 is TGCGCCAGCAGCCAAGGGACGGAGAGCAATCAGCCCCAGCATTTT. Translated, it gives CASSQGTESNQPQHF.

The chain carries TRBV5-6 and TRBJ2-2, with D unresolved. V shed 0 bases and J shed 6 bases, with 3 bases lying between them. CDR3 size: 12 residues. Germline loops: CDR1 SGHDT, CDR2 YYEEEE. The CDR3 nucleotides read TGTGCCAGCAGCTTGGTTCCCGGGGAGCTGTTTTTT. Protein sequence: CASSLVPGELFF.

The chain is built from TRBV7-6 and TRBJ2-7; 8 bases align to TRBD2. Germline V gives CDR1 SGHVS, CDR2 FNYEAQ. V was pared by 5 bases and J by 0 bases, with 12 bases of the junction left unmatched. CDR3 size: 17 residues. CDR3 nucleotide sequence: TGTGCCAGCAGCCCCTCGGGTGATAGCGGGATCTCCTACGAGCAGTACTTC. Protein sequence: CASSPSGDSGISYEQYF.

CDR3 loop: CASSSLAGFTDTQYF. The CDR3 coding sequence is TGTGCCAGCAGCTCCTTAGCGGGGTTCACAGATACGCAGTATTTT. The V gene is TRBV7-2, the J gene TRBJ2-3; 8 bases line up with TRBD2. V shed 4 bases, J shed 2 bases, and the junction held 5 bases outside the gene matches. The CDR3 length is 15 residues. Germline CDR1 SGHTA, CDR2 FQGNSA.